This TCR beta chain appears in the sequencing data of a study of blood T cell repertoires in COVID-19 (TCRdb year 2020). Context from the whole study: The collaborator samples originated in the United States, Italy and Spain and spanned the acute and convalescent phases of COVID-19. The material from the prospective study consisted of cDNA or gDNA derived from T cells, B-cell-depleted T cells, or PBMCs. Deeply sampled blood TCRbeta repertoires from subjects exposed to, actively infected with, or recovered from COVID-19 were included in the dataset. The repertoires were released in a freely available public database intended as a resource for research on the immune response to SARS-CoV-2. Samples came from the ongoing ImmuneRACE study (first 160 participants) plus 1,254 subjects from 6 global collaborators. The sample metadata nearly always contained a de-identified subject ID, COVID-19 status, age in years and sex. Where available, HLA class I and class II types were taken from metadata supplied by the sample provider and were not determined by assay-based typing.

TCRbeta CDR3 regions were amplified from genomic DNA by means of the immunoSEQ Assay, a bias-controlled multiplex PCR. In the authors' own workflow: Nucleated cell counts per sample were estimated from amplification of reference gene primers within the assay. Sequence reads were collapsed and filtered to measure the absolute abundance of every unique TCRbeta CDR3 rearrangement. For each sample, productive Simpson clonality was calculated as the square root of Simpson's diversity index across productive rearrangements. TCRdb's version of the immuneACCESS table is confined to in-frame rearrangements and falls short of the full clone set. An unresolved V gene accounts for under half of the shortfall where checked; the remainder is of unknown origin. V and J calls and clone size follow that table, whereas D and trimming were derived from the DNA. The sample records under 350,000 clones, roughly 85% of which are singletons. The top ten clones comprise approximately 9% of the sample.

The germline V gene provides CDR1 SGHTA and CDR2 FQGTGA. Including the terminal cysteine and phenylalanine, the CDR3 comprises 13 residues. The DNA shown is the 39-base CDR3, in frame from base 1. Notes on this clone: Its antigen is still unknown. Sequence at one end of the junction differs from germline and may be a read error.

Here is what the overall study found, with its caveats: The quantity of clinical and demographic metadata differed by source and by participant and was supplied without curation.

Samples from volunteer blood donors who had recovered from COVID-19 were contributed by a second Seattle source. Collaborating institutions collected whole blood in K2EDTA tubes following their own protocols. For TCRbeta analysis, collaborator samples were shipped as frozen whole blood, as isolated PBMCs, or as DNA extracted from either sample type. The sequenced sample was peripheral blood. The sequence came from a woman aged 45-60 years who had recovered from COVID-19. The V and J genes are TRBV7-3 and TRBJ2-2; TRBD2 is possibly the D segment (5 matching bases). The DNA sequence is TGTGCCAGCAGCTCCCAAATGTCTGGGGAGTTGTTTTTT. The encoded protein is CASSSQMSGELFF.